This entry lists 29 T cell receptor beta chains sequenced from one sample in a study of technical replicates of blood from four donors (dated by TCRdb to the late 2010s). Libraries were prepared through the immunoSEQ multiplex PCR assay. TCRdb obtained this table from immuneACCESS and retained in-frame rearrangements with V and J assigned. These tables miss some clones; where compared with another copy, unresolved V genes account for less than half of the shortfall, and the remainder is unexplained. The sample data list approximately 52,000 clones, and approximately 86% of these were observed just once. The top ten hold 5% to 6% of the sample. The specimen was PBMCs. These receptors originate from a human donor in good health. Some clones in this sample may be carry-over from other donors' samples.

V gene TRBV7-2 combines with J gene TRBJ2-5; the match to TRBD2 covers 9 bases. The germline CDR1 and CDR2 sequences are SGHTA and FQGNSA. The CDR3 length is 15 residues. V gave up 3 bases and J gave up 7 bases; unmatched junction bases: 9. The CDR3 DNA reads TGTGCCAGCAGCTTGGGGGCGGGGGGGCCTGGGACCCAGTACTTC. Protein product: CASSLGAGGPGTQYF.

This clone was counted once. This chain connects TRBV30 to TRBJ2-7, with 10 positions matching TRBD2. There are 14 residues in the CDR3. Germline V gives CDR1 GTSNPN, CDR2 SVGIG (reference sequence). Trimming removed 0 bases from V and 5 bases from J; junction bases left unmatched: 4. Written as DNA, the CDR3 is TGTGCCTGGAGTGTACTAGCGGGACTAAACGAGCAGTACTTC. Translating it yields CAWSVLAGLNEQYF. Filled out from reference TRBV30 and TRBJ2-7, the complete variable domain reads SQTIHQWPATLVQPVGSPLSLECTVEGTSNPNLYWYRQAAGRGLQLLFYSVGIGQISSEVPQNLSASRPQDRQFILSSKKLLLSDSGFYLCAWSVLAGLNEQYFGPGTRLTVT.

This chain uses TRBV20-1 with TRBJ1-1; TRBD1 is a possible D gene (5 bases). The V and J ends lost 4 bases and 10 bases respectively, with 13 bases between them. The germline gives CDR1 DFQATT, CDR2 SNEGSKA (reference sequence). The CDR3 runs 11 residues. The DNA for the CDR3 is TGCAGTGCTAACCCAGGGAGGGTAGCTTTCTTT. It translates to CSANPGRVAFF.

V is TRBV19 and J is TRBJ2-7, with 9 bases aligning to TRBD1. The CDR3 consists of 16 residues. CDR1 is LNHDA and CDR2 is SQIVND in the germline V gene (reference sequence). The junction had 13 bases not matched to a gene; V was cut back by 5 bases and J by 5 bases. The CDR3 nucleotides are TGTGCCAGTAGTTCAACAGGGGGCGCGGGGTCCCACGAGCAGTACTTC. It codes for CASSSTGGAGSHEQYF.

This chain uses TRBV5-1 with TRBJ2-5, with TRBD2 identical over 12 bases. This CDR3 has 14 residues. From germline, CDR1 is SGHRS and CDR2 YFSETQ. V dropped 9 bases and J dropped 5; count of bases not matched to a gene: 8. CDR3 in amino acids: CATRTSGAGETQYF. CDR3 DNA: TGCGCCACTAGGACTAGCGGGGCGGGGGAGACCCAGTACTTC.

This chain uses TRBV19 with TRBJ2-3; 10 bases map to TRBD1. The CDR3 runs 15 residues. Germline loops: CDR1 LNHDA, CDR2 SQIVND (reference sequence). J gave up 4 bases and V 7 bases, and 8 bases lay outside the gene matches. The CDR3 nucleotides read TGTGCCAGTACAAGACAGGGGGCTTTATCAGATACGCAGTATTTT. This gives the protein CASTRQGALSDTQYF.

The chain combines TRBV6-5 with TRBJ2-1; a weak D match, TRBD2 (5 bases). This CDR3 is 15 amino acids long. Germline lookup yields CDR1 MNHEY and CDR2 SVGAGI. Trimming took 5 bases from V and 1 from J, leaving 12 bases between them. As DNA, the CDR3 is TGTGCCAGCAGTCTGACCCGGGGATCCTACAATGAGCAGTTCTTC. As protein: CASSLTRGSYNEQFF.

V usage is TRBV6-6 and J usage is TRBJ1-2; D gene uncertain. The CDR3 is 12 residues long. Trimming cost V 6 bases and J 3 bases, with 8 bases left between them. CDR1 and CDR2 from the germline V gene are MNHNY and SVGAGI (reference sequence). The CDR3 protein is CASSPADYGYTF. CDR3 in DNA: TGTGCCAGCAGCCCGGCGGACTATGGCTACACCTTC.

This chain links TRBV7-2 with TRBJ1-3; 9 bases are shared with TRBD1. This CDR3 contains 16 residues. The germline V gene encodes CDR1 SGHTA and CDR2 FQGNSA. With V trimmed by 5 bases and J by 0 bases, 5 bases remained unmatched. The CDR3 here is CASSPGQGISGNTIYF. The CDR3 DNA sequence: TGTGCCAGCAGCCCCGGACAGGGGATCTCTGGAAACACCATATATTTT.

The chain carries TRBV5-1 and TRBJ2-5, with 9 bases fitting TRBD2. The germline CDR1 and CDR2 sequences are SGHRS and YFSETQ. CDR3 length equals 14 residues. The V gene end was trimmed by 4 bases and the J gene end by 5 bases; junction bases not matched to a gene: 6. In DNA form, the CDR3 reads TGCGCCAGCAGCCGCGCGGGAGGGTATGAGACCCAGTACTTC. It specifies CASSRAGGYETQYF.

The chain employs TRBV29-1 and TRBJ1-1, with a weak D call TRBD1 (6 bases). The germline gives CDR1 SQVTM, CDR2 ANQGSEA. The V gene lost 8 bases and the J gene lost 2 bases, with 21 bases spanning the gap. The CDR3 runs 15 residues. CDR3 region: CSYKDSPVINTEAFF. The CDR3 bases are TGCAGCTATAAGGACAGCCCAGTTATCAACACTGAAGCTTTCTTT.

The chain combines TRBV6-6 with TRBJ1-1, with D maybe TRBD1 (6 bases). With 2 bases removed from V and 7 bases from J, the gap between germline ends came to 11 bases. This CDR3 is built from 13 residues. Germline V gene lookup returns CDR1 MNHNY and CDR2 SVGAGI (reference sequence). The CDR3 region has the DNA TGTGCCAGCAGTTACACAACAGGGAGTGAAGCTTTCTTT. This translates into CASSYTTGSEAFF.

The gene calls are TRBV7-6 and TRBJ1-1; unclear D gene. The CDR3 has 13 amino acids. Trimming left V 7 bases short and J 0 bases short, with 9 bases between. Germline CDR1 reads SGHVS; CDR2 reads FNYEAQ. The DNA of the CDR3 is TGTGCCAGCACCCCAGGTGTGAACACTGAAGCTTTCTTT. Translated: CASTPGVNTEAFF.

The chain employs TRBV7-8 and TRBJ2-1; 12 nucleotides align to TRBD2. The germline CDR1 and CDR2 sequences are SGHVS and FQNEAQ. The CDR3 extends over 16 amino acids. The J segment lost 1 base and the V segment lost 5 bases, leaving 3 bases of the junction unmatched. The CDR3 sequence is CASSPSGRASYNEQFF. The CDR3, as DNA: TGTGCCAGCAGCCCTAGCGGGAGGGCTTCCTACAATGAGCAGTTCTTC.

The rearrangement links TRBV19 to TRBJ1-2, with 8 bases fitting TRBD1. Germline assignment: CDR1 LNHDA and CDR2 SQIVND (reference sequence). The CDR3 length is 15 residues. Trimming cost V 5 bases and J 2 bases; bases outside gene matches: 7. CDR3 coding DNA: TGTGCCAGTAGTTTAACGACAGGGGCCAACTATGGCTACACCTTC. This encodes CASSLTTGANYGYTF.

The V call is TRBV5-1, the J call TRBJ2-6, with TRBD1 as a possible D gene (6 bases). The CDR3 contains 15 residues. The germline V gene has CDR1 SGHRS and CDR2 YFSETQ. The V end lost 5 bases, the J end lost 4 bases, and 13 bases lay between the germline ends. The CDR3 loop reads CASSSGETGANVLTF. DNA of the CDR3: TGCGCCAGCAGTTCAGGGGAAACGGGGGCCAACGTCCTGACTTTC.

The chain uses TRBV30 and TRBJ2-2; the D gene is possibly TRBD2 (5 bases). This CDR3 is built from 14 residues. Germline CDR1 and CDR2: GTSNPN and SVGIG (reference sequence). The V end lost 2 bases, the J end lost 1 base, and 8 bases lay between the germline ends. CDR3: CAWSSGLNTGELFF. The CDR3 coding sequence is TGTGCCTGGAGTTCAGGACTGAACACCGGGGAGCTGTTTTTT.

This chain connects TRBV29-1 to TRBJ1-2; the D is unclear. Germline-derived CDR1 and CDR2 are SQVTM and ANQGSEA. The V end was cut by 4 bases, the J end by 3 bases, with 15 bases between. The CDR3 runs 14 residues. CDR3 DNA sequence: TGCAGCGTTGGCGCTGGAGGCCGAGACTATGGCTACACCTTC. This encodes CSVGAGGRDYGYTF.

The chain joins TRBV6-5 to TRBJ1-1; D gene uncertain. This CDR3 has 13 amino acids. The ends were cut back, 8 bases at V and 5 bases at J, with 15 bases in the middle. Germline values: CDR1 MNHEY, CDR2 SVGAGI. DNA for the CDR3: TGTGCCAGCTTATCAATCAGGAGGACTGAAGCTTTCTTT. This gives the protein CASLSIRRTEAFF.

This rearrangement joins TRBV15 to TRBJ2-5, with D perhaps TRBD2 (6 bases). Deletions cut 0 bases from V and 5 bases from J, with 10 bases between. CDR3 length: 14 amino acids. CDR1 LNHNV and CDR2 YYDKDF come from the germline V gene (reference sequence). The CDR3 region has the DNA TGTGCCACCAGCAGAGATAACCGGGAGGAGACCCAGTACTTC. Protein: CATSRDNREETQYF.

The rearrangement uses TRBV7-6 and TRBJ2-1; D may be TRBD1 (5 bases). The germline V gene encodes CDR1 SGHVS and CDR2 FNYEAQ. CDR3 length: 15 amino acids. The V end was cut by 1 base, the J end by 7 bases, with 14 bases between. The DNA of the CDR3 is TGTGCCAGCAGCTTAGTGGCAGGGCAGGTGAATGAGCAGTTCTTC. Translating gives CASSLVAGQVNEQFF.

The chain's CDR3 is CASSYGQGSTEAFF. The CDR3 DNA is TGTGCCAGCAGCTATGGACAGGGCTCCACTGAAGCTTTCTTT. This chain connects TRBV7-9 to TRBJ1-1; 8 bases map to TRBD1. The CDR3 consists of 14 residues. Losses at the gene ends were 4 bases for V and 4 bases for J; bases not matched to a gene: 5. The V gene's germline CDR1 is SEHNR and CDR2 FQNEAQ (reference sequence).

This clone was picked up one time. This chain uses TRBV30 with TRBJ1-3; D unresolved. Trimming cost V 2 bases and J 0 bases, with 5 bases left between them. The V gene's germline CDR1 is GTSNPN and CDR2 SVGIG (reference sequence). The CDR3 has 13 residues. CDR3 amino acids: CAWSLYSGNTIYF. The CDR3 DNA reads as TGTGCCTGGAGTTTGTACTCTGGAAACACCATATATTTT.

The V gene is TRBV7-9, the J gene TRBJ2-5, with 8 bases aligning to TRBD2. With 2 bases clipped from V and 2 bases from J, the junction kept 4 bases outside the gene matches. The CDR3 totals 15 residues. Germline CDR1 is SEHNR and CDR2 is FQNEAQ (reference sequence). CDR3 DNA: TGTGCCAGCAGCTTATTTGCGGGGGGTCAAGAGACCCAGTACTTC. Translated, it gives CASSLFAGGQETQYF.

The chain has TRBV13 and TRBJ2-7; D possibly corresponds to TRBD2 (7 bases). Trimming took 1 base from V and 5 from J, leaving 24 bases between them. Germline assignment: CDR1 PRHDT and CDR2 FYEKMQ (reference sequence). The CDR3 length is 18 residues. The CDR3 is CASSLEGVFAGEGDEQYF. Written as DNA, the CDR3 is TGTGCCAGCAGCTTAGAGGGGGTTTTCGCGGGAGAGGGGGACGAGCAGTACTTC.

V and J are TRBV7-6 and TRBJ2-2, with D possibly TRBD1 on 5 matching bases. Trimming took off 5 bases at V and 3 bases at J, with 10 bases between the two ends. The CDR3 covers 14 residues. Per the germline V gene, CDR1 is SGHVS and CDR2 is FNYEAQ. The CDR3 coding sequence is TGTGCCAGCAGCCCCGACAGATACACCGGGGAGCTGTTTTTT. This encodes CASSPDRYTGELFF. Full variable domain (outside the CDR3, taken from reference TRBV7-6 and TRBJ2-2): GAGVSQSPRYKVTKRGQDVALRCDPISGHVSLYWYRQALGQGPEFLTYFNYEAQQDKSGLPNDRFSAERPEGSISTLTIQRTEQRDSAMYRCASSPDRYTGELFFGEGSRLTVL.

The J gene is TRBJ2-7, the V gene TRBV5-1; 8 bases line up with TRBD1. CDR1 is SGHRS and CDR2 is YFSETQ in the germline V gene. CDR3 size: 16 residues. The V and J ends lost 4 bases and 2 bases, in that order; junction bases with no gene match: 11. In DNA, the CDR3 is TGCGCCAGCAGCCTGGGCCGGGACAGGCCTACCTACGAGCAGTACTTC. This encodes CASSLGRDRPTYEQYF.

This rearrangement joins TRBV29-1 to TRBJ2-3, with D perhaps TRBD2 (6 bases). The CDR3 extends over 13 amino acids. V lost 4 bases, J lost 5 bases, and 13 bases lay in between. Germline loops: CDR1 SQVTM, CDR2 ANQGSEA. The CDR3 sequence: CSVVGWGEDTQYF. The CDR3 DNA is TGCAGCGTTGTTGGGTGGGGGGAAGATACGCAGTATTTT.

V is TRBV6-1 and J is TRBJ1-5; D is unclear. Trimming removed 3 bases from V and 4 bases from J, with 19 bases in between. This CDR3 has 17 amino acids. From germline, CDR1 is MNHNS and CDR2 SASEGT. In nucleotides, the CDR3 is TGTGCCAGCAGTGAGATAAGGGTGAGGGTACCAAATCAGCCCCAGCATTTT. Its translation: CASSEIRVRVPNQPQHF.